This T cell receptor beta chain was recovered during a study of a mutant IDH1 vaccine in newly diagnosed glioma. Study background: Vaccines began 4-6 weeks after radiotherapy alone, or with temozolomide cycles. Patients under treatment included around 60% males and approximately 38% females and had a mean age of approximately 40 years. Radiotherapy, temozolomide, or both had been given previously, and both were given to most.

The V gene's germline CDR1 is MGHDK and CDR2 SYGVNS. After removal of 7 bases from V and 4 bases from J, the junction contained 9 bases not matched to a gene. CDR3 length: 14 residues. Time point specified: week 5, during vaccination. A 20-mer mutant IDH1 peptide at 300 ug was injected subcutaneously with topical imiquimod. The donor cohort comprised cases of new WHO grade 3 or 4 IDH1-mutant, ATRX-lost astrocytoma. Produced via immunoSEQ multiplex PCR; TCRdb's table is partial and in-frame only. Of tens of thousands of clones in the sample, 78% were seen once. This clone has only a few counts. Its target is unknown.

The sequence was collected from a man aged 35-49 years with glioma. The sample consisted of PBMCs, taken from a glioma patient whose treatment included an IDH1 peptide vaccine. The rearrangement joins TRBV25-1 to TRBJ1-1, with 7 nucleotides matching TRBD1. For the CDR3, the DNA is TGTGCCAGCACCCCCCAGGGGGAGTCCACTGAAGCTTTCTTT. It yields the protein CASTPQGESTEAFF.